This entry lists 18 T cell receptor beta chains sequenced from one sample in a study of blood T cell repertoires in COVID-19 (dated by TCRdb to the early 2020s). The library relied on the immunoSEQ multiplex PCR assay. Entries here come from immuneACCESS through TCRdb and include only in-frame sequences with V and J called. Some clones fail to appear in such tables; in the studies checked, an unresolved V gene covers under half of the shortfall, and the cause of the remainder is unknown. This sample is represented by about 300,000 clones; around 85% of them were singletons. Clones ranked in the top ten supply about 1.9% of the sample. Sample: PBMCs or T cells enriched from blood (not recorded which). These receptors originate from a woman in her 30s who had been exposed to COVID-19.

This CDR3 reads CASINPGEVGEKLFF. CDR3 DNA: TGTGCCAGCATCAATCCCGGGGAGGTCGGTGAAAAACTGTTTTTT. The gene calls are TRBV6-5 and TRBJ1-4, with D unresolved. The CDR3 length is 15 residues. V was shortened by 7 bases and J by 7 bases, with 19 bases between the two germline ends. CDR1 and CDR2 (germline): MNHEY, SVGAGI.

The CDR3 DNA is TGTGCCTGTTATCTTAACTATGGCTACACCTTC. Amino acids: CACYLNYGYTF. The gene calls are TRBV30 and TRBJ1-2; unclear D gene. In germline, CDR1 is GTSNPN, CDR2 SVGIG (reference sequence). The CDR3 covers 11 residues. Trimming stripped 6 bases from V and 1 base from J, with 6 bases between. Using reference TRBV30 and TRBJ1-2 for the parts outside the CDR3, the full variable domain is SQTIHQWPATLVQPVGSPLSLECTVEGTSNPNLYWYRQAAGRGLQLLFYSVGIGQISSEVPQNLSASRPQDRQFILSSKKLLLSDSGFYLCACYLNYGYTFGSGTRLTVV.

The rearrangement joins TRBV30 to TRBJ1-4; 10 bases match TRBD1. Germline CDR1 GTSNPN, CDR2 SVGIG (reference sequence). The V segment lost 6 bases and the J segment 3 bases; nucleotides outside the gene matches: 10. The CDR3 covers 16 residues. In DNA, the CDR3 is TGTGCCTGCTCCCGGGACAGGGGTTCGTCTAATGAAAAACTGTTTTTT. Its protein is CACSRDRGSSNEKLFF.

The rearrangement links TRBV11-2 to TRBJ1-3; D is uncertain. Trimming stripped 5 bases from V and 1 base from J, with 9 bases between. CDR1 and CDR2 (germline): SGHAT, FQNNGV. The CDR3 loop spans 14 amino acids. The CDR3 DNA reads as TGTGCCAGCAGCCGGAGGGTTTCTGGAAACACCATATATTTT. This sequence encodes CASSRRVSGNTIYF. Full variable domain (rest looked up from reference TRBV11-2 and TRBJ1-3): EAGVAQSPRYKIIEKRQSVAFWCNPISGHATLYWYQQILGQGPKLLIQFQNNGVVDDSQLPKDRFSAERLKGVDSTLKIQPAKLEDSAVYLCASSRRVSGNTIYFGEGSWLTVV.

This chain connects TRBV9 to TRBJ1-5, with D hard to call. Between the trimmed V and J ends, which lost 0 bases and 1 base, there was a span of 8 bases. Germline values: CDR1 SGDLS, CDR2 YYNGEE. The CDR3 covers 15 residues. CDR3 amino acids: CASSVAGQSNQPQHF. In DNA, the CDR3 is TGTGCCAGCAGCGTAGCTGGCCAGAGCAATCAGCCCCAGCATTTT.

V gene TRBV6-2 or TRBV6-3 combines with J gene TRBJ1-2; no firm D call. The V and J ends lost 4 bases and 1 base respectively, with 10 bases between them. The germline V gene has CDR1 MNHEY and CDR2 SVGEGT. This CDR3 is 14 amino acids long. CDR3 bases: TGTGCCAGCAGTTCCCGGACTGTTAACTATGGCTACACCTTC. It yields the protein CASSSRTVNYGYTF.

The V call is TRBV3-1 (or the pseudogene TRBV3-2), the J call TRBJ1-5; D is unresolved. This CDR3 spans 15 amino acids. CDR1 LGHDT and CDR2 YNNKEL come from the germline V gene (reference sequence). The V end was cut by 4 bases, the J end by 0 bases, with 10 bases between. The CDR3 nucleotides are TGTGCCAGCAGCCCCGCGGCCGGTAGCAATCAGCCCCAGCATTTT. This codes for CASSPAAGSNQPQHF.

The chain is built from TRBV6-6 and TRBJ1-1; 11 bases map to TRBD1. The CDR3 has 14 amino acids. The germline CDR1 and CDR2 sequences are MNHNY and SVGAGI (reference sequence). Trimming at V came to 6 bases and at J to 2 bases, leaving 2 bases not matched to a gene. CDR3 sequence (DNA): TGTGCCAGCAGGGGACAGGGGGAAAACACTGAAGCTTTCTTT. Protein product: CASRGQGENTEAFF.

The count of this clone is one. V and J are TRBV5-1 and TRBJ1-4; no firm D call. Looked up from germline, CDR1 is SGHRS and CDR2 is YFSETQ. This CDR3 region has 14 residues. V lost 1 base, J lost 4 bases, and 8 bases lay in between. The CDR3 sequence: CASSLSGDNEKLFF. The DNA for the CDR3 is TGCGCCAGCAGCTTGAGCGGAGATAATGAAAAACTGTTTTTT.

This clone was detected only once. The rearrangement links TRBV11-2 to TRBJ2-7, with 12 bases fitting TRBD2. CDR1 is SGHAT and CDR2 is FQNNGV in the germline V gene. The CDR3 is made up of 14 amino acids. The ends lost 4 bases at V and 3 bases at J; junction bases unmatched: 1. As DNA, the CDR3 is TGTGCCAGCAGCTCACTAGCGGGGGGCTACGAGCAGTACTTC. This gives the protein CASSSLAGGYEQYF. Complete variable domain (other parts from reference TRBV11-2 and TRBJ2-7): EAGVAQSPRYKIIEKRQSVAFWCNPISGHATLYWYQQILGQGPKLLIQFQNNGVVDDSQLPKDRFSAERLKGVDSTLKIQPAKLEDSAVYLCASSSLAGGYEQYFGPGTRLTVT.

This clone was picked up one time. This chain joins TRBV2 and TRBJ2-7; D might be TRBD1 (5 bases). This CDR3 comprises 15 residues. The germline V gene encodes CDR1 SNHLY and CDR2 FYNNEI. The ends were cut back, 4 bases at V and 2 bases at J, with 15 bases in the middle. The CDR3 DNA follows: TGTGCCAGCAGTGGCAATACAGGCGGTGCCTACGAGCAGTACTTC. Its translation is CASSGNTGGAYEQYF.

The chain employs TRBV11-2 and TRBJ1-2, with TRBD1 matching over 9 bases. V dropped 5 bases and J dropped 5; count of bases not matched to a gene: 3. This CDR3 comprises 13 residues. CDR1 and CDR2 from the germline V gene are SGHAT and FQNNGV. The CDR3 is CASSADRGYGYTF. The CDR3 DNA follows: TGTGCCAGCAGCGCTGACAGGGGGTATGGCTACACCTTC.

The chain links TRBV19 to TRBJ1-5, with a tentative D call TRBD1 (5 bases). Germline CDR1 and CDR2: LNHDA and SQIVND (reference sequence). Trimming left V 3 bases short and J 6 bases short, with 18 bases between. The CDR3 covers 16 residues. CDR3 loop: CASSIRQAGGGQPQHF. In nucleotides, the CDR3 is TGTGCCAGTAGTATCCGGCAGGCCGGGGGAGGTCAGCCCCAGCATTTT.

J is TRBJ1-1 and V is TRBV19, with 8 bases identical to TRBD1. The CDR3 is 15 amino acids. Germline V gives CDR1 LNHDA, CDR2 SQIVND (reference sequence). The J segment lost 0 bases and the V segment lost 7 bases, leaving 7 bases of the junction unmatched. This CDR3 is CASKTQGAMNTEAFF. CDR3 bases: TGTGCCAGTAAGACCCAGGGGGCCATGAACACTGAAGCTTTCTTT.

The gene calls are TRBV2 and TRBJ1-2; the D gene is possibly TRBD1 (5 bases). The V gene lost 7 bases and the J gene lost 6 bases, with 18 bases spanning the gap. Germline CDR1 reads SNHLY; CDR2 reads FYNNEI. This CDR3 region has 14 residues. The chain's CDR3 is CASIKNTVGDGYTF. DNA for the CDR3: TGTGCCAGCATAAAAAACACCGTAGGGGATGGCTACACCTTC.

The chain uses TRBV11-2 and TRBJ2-2, with D maybe TRBD1 (6 bases). The germline gives CDR1 SGHAT, CDR2 FQNNGV. The V and J ends lost 3 bases and 7 bases respectively, with 12 bases between them. CDR3 length: 14 residues. The CDR3 DNA is TGTGCCAGCAGCTTTAACAGGGCAGGCGGGGAGCTGTTTTTT. Translation: CASSFNRAGGELFF.

This clone was recorded once. The genes are TRBV23-1 and TRBJ1-5, with 8 bases matching TRBD1. TRBV23-1 is filed as an ORF, its function uncertain. The CDR3 consists of 19 residues. The V segment lost 2 bases and the J segment 0 bases; nucleotides outside the gene matches: 12. CDR3 DNA: TGCGCCAGCAGTCAAATAGGACAGGGCGAATTTTATAGCAATCAGCCCCAGCATTTT. Translated, it gives CASSQIGQGEFYSNQPQHF.

This chain links TRBV24-1 with TRBJ2-2; TRBD1 matches at 10 bases. V dropped 5 bases and J dropped 7; count of bases not matched to a gene: 6. The CDR3 length is 15 residues. CDR1 KGHDR and CDR2 SFDVKD come from the germline V gene. The CDR3 DNA follows: TGTGCCACCAGTGCCCCGGGACAGGGGCACGGGGAGCTGTTTTTT. Its protein is CATSAPGQGHGELFF.